Following are 10 T cell receptor beta chains from one sample sequenced in a study of graft-versus-host responses after intestinal transplantation. No antigen has been assigned to these receptors. Produced via immunoSEQ multiplex PCR; TCRdb's table is partial and in-frame only. The repertoire holds approximately 80,000 clones, with 85% to 90% as singletons. Material: unstimulated CD4+ T cells sorted from spleen or lymph node cells, obtained before intestinal transplant. The receptor source for this set is a human donor who received an intestinal transplant.

The chain uses TRBV5-4 and TRBJ2-5; possibly TRBD1 for D (6 bases). This CDR3 has 14 residues. V lost 3 bases to trimming and J lost 3 bases, with 12 bases between them. Germline assignment: CDR1 SGHNT and CDR2 YYREEE (reference sequence). The CDR3 here is CASSSTGQKETQYF. CDR3 sequence (DNA): TGTGCCAGCAGCTCGACAGGACAAAAAGAGACCCAGTACTTC.

V gene TRBV28 combines with J gene TRBJ1-2; 7 positions agree with TRBD1. The ends lost 6 bases at V and 2 bases at J; junction bases unmatched: 3. The CDR3 sequence is 13 residues long. Germline V gene data show CDR1 as MDHEN and CDR2 as SYDVKM. CDR3 loop: CASSVQGNYGYTF. In DNA form, the CDR3 reads TGTGCCAGCAGCGTACAGGGGAACTATGGCTACACCTTC.

The rearrangement joins TRBV9 to TRBJ2-2, with 14 nucleotides matching TRBD2. Per germline, CDR1 SGDLS and CDR2 YYNGEE. CDR3 length: 19 amino acids. With V trimmed by 2 bases and J by 7 bases, 13 bases remained unmatched. The DNA for the CDR3 is TGTGCCAGCAGCGTCAGACCCGGGACTAGCGGGAGAAGTGACGGGGAGCTGTTTTTT. It encodes CASSVRPGTSGRSDGELFF.

The V gene is TRBV10-3, the J gene TRBJ1-1, with D perhaps TRBD1 (5 bases). The CDR3 has 15 residues. V was cut by 4 bases and J by 7 bases, with 19 bases left in between. CDR1 ENHRY and CDR2 SYGVKD come from the germline V gene. CDR3 residues: CAISGFPGGGNEAFF. CDR3 sequence (DNA): TGTGCCATCAGTGGGTTCCCGGGGGGGGGTAATGAAGCTTTCTTT.

The CDR3 bases are TGTGCCAGCAGTGAAGTGGGTGCGGGGGGGCAGTACTTC. Its protein is CASSEVGAGGQYF. J is TRBJ2-7 and V is TRBV6-1; 8 bases line up with TRBD2. This CDR3 region has 13 residues. The V segment lost 1 base and the J segment 9 bases; nucleotides outside the gene matches: 5. Germline CDR1 MNHNS, CDR2 SASEGT.

The chain joins TRBV28 to TRBJ2-3; the match to TRBD2 covers 12 bases. From germline, CDR1 is MDHEN and CDR2 SYDVKM. J gave up 4 bases and V 7 bases, and 9 bases lay outside the gene matches. This CDR3 spans 16 amino acids. CDR3 amino acids: CASTPRTSGKADTQYF. For the CDR3, the DNA is TGTGCCAGCACCCCCCGGACTAGCGGGAAGGCAGATACGCAGTATTTT.

The gene calls are TRBV6-5 and TRBJ1-2, with TRBD1 identical over 8 bases. Germline-derived CDR1 and CDR2 are MNHEY and SVGAGI. The ends lost 8 bases at V and 4 bases at J; junction bases unmatched: 6. The CDR3 sequence is 13 residues long. Here the CDR3 reads CASRRQGSYGYTF. The CDR3 nucleotides read TGTGCCAGCCGAAGACAGGGGAGCTATGGCTACACCTTC.

The CDR3 coding sequence is TGTGCCAGCAGTCACGGGACTTCTTGGCTTGGCTCTGGGGCCAACGTCCTGACTTTC. This translates into CASSHGTSWLGSGANVLTF. The V call is TRBV27, the J call TRBJ2-6; possibly TRBD2 for D (6 bases). The CDR3 has 19 amino acids. CDR1 MNHEY and CDR2 SMNVEV come from the germline V gene (reference sequence). Between the trimmed V and J ends, which lost 5 bases and 0 bases, there was a span of 20 bases.

V and J are TRBV6-5 and TRBJ1-2, with 7 positions matching TRBD1. The V and J ends lost 2 bases and 6 bases, in that order; junction bases with no gene match: 9. Germline V gene sequence: CDR1 MNHEY, CDR2 SVGAGI. The CDR3 runs 15 residues. CDR3 protein: CASSYPGQVIDGYTF. Here the CDR3 DNA reads TGTGCCAGCAGTTACCCCGGACAGGTTATAGATGGCTACACCTTC.

J is TRBJ1-2 and V is TRBV30; tentative D call: TRBD1 (5 bases). V was clipped by 2 bases and J by 8 bases, with 12 bases between them. CDR1 GTSNPN and CDR2 SVGIG come from the germline V gene (reference sequence). The length of the CDR3 is 12 residues. The CDR3 DNA reads as TGTGCCTGGAGTACTGGACAAGCCGGCTACACCTTC. Protein product: CAWSTGQAGYTF.